This T cell receptor beta chain was identified in a study of spatial heterogeneity in lung cancer. Notes on this clonotype: Its matching antigen is unknown.

Study-level results: Ubiquitous expanded tumor TCRs surfaced in blood more at resection than they did at follow-up.

Sample time point: sample taken at primary tumor resection. Tumor, nontumor lung or frozen PBMC supplied whole RNA that was sequenced unsorted. Samples were obtained from more than 70 donors, all untreated early-stage non-small cell lung cancer patients. Each molecule of TCR cDNA was tagged with one unique molecular identifier. One entry per CDR3 protein, called by TCRdb with MiXCR from the 5' RACE reads. The sample lists 30,000 to 45,000 distinct CDR3 sequences; roughly 8% were seen once. V lost 3 bases, J lost 3 bases, and 18 bases lay in between. In germline, CDR1 is DFQATT, CDR2 SNEGSKA (reference sequence). This CDR3 contains 16 residues.

Sequencing used PBMCs, obtained at surgery. The clonotype originates from a male donor with early-stage non-small cell lung cancer. This chain joins TRBV20-1 and TRBJ1-3; D might be TRBD1 (6 bases). The CDR3 bases are TGCAGTGCTAGTGTGCGAACAGGGACCAGTGGAAACACCATATATTTT. It specifies CSASVRTGTSGNTIYF.